The next 23 T cell receptor beta chains were all read from a single sample in a study of OX40 agonist ivuxolimab in advanced cancers. Clones were sequenced by immunoSEQ multiplex PCR, and TCRdb holds only the in-frame ones, with some missing. Of some 87,000 clones listed, 70% to 90% are singletons. The starting material was CD4+ or CD8+ T cells sorted from blood, obtained in a trial of the OX40 agonist ivuxolimab. The receptors were sampled from an adult with an advanced solid tumor such as melanoma, head and neck, liver or kidney cancer.

J is TRBJ2-5 and V is TRBV5-8, with TRBD2 matching over 11 bases. The germline gives CDR1 SGHTS, CDR2 YDEGEE. This CDR3 is built from 18 residues. After removal of 0 bases from V and 4 bases from J, the junction contained 11 bases not matched to a gene. CDR3 DNA sequence: TGTGCCAGCAGCTTGGAGGGGACTAGCGGAGATAGAGGAGAGACCCAGTACTTC. It yields the protein CASSLEGTSGDRGETQYF.

The V call is TRBV18, the J call TRBJ1-2, with D possibly being TRBD1 (6 bases). V was cut by 3 bases and J by 4 bases, with 15 bases left in between. Germline V gene data show CDR1 as KGHSH and CDR2 as LQKENI. The CDR3 loop spans 15 amino acids. The CDR3 DNA follows: TGTGCCAGCTCACCGGGGGGCAGCAAACTCTATGGCTACACCTTC. Translating it yields CASSPGGSKLYGYTF.

J is TRBJ2-3 and V is TRBV5-1; 12 bases line up with TRBD2. Germline V gives CDR1 SGHRS, CDR2 YFSETQ. Trimming at V came to 9 bases and at J to 4 bases, leaving 6 bases not matched to a gene. This CDR3 has 14 residues. In DNA, the CDR3 is TGCGCCACCGGAACTAGCGGGGGGCCAGATACGCAGTATTTT. As protein: CATGTSGGPDTQYF.

This clone was counted a single time. The chain combines TRBV11-2 with TRBJ2-3; TRBD2 aligns across 9 bases. V lost 3 bases, J lost 4 bases, and 5 bases stayed unmatched. This CDR3 comprises 15 residues. Germline assignment: CDR1 SGHAT and CDR2 FQNNGV. The CDR3 is CASSLAGGLADTQYF. For the CDR3, the DNA is TGTGCCAGCAGCTTGGCGGGGGGGCTCGCAGATACGCAGTATTTT.

The CDR3: CASSQVRGASGGVADTQYF. The CDR3 DNA reads as TGCGCCAGCAGCCAAGTTAGAGGGGCTAGCGGGGGGGTGGCAGATACGCAGTATTTT. The chain recombines TRBV4-3 with TRBJ2-3; TRBD2 agrees at 12 bases. V trimming: 1 base; J trimming: 4 bases; junction bases outside the gene matches: 12. Germline V gives CDR1 LGHNA, CDR2 YSLEER. The CDR3 totals 19 residues.

This clone was seen just once. The chain is built from TRBV6-5 and TRBJ2-5; 11 bases align to TRBD1. Germline V gives CDR1 MNHEY, CDR2 SVGAGI. The V and J ends lost 0 bases and 5 bases, in that order; junction bases with no gene match: 5. This CDR3 spans 16 amino acids. CDR3 sequence (DNA): TGTGCCAGCAGTTACTCCCGGACAGGGGGCATGGAGACCCAGTACTTC. It specifies CASSYSRTGGMETQYF.

This chain uses TRBV11-2 with TRBJ2-7; perhaps TRBD2 as D (5 bases). Deletions cut 8 bases from V and 0 bases from J, with 17 bases between. Germline CDR1 and CDR2: SGHAT and FQNNGV. This CDR3 contains 15 residues. The CDR3 DNA is TGTGCCAGCCGTCTTGATGGACTGACCTCCTACGAGCAGTACTTC. It yields the protein CASRLDGLTSYEQYF.

V and J are TRBV29-1 and TRBJ2-3; 7 nucleotides align to TRBD1. Germline lookup yields CDR1 SQVTM and CDR2 ANQGSEA. The CDR3 is 16 amino acids. V trimming: 4 bases; J trimming: 4 bases; junction bases outside the gene matches: 14. DNA for the CDR3: TGCAGCGTTGCGCCTCCAGAGGGGGCCTTATCAGATACGCAGTATTTT. Protein: CSVAPPEGALSDTQYF.

The chain carries TRBV5-5 and TRBJ2-3; D tentatively fits TRBD1 or TRBD2 (5 bases each). Germline assignment: CDR1 SGHKS and CDR2 YYEKEE (reference sequence). V was cut by 1 base and J by 0 bases, with 9 bases left in between. The CDR3 loop spans 15 amino acids. This chain's CDR3 is CASSLLGDSTDTQYF. DNA for the CDR3: TGTGCCAGCAGCTTGTTAGGGGACAGCACAGATACGCAGTATTTT. The full variable domain, completed using reference TRBV5-5 and TRBJ2-3, is DAGVTQSPTHLIKTRGQQVTLRCSPISGHKSVSWYQQVLGQGPQFIFQYYEKEERGRGNFPDRFSARQFPNYSSELNVNALLLGDSALYLCASSLLGDSTDTQYFGPGTRLTVL.

This clone came up a few times. The chain combines TRBV19 with TRBJ2-7, with 9 bases aligning to TRBD1. Trimming cost V 5 bases and J 2 bases; bases outside gene matches: 7. Germline V gives CDR1 LNHDA, CDR2 SQIVND (reference sequence). The CDR3 spans 15 residues. As DNA, the CDR3 is TGTGCCAGTAGTGAGCGGACAGGGGTCACCTACGAGCAGTACTTC. Translating it yields CASSERTGVTYEQYF.

V is TRBV6-6 and J is TRBJ2-2; 7 positions agree with TRBD1. Germline V gene lookup returns CDR1 MNHNY and CDR2 SVGAGI (reference sequence). After removal of 5 bases from V and 4 bases from J, the junction contained 7 bases not matched to a gene. This CDR3 region has 15 residues. This CDR3 is CASSRQGTGTGELFF. Written as DNA, the CDR3 is TGTGCCAGCAGTCGACAGGGTACGGGCACCGGGGAGCTGTTTTTT.

The chain combines TRBV7-9 with TRBJ2-2, with unresolved D. The CDR3 extends over 15 amino acids. V lost 3 bases, J lost 2 bases, and 10 bases lay in between. Per the germline V gene, CDR1 is SEHNR and CDR2 is FQNEAQ (reference sequence). The CDR3: CASSLRQANTGELFF. CDR3 nucleotides: TGTGCCAGCAGCTTGAGGCAGGCTAACACCGGGGAGCTGTTTTTT.

The chain has TRBV19 and TRBJ2-6; no clear D. The germline gives CDR1 LNHDA, CDR2 SQIVND (reference sequence). Between the trimmed V and J ends, which lost 3 bases and 0 bases, there was a span of 12 bases. CDR3 length: 17 residues. CDR3 bases: TGTGCCAGTAGTATTGAGGTACATTCCTCTGGGGCCAACGTCCTGACTTTC. Amino acid sequence: CASSIEVHSSGANVLTF.

The rearrangement links TRBV5-1 to TRBJ2-7; 7 positions match TRBD1. The germline gives CDR1 SGHRS, CDR2 YFSETQ. V was clipped by 1 base and J by 2 bases; unmatched bases: 3. This CDR3 is 14 amino acids long. The CDR3, as DNA: TGCGCCAGCAGCTTGACCGGACAGGCCTACGAGCAGTACTTC. Its protein product is CASSLTGQAYEQYF.

J is TRBJ1-3 and V is TRBV30; D is ambiguous. Per germline, CDR1 GTSNPN and CDR2 SVGIG (reference sequence). V gave up 1 base and J gave up 4 bases, with 14 bases separating them. The CDR3 spans 15 residues. CDR3: CAWSEGPASGNTIYF. The CDR3 coding sequence is TGTGCCTGGAGTGAGGGCCCCGCGTCGGGAAACACCATATATTTT.

J is TRBJ1-2 and V is TRBV5-1; TRBD1 aligns across 10 bases. CDR1 and CDR2 from the germline V gene are SGHRS and YFSETQ. This CDR3 is built from 16 residues. The V segment lost 0 bases and the J segment 4 bases; nucleotides outside the gene matches: 6. For the CDR3, the DNA is TGCGCCAGCAGCTTGGGCGGGACAGGGGCTGCCTATGGCTACACCTTC. Translating gives CASSLGGTGAAYGYTF.

The chain combines TRBV11-2 with TRBJ2-3, with 8 positions matching TRBD1. CDR3 size: 14 residues. Losses at the gene ends were 5 bases for V and 2 bases for J; bases not matched to a gene: 3. Germline CDR1 is SGHAT and CDR2 is FQNNGV. CDR3 nucleotides: TGTGCCAGCAGCAGGGACAGGTACACAGATACGCAGTATTTT. Translation: CASSRDRYTDTQYF.

The chain uses TRBV7-2 and TRBJ1-2; 9 nucleotides agree with TRBD1. Germline V gives CDR1 SGHTA, CDR2 FQGNSA. J was trimmed by 7 bases and V by 5 bases; bases with no gene match: 5. This CDR3 is 13 amino acids long. The CDR3 region is CASSLDRGGGYTF. The CDR3 nucleotides are TGTGCCAGCAGCCTAGACAGGGGGGGTGGCTACACCTTC.

The chain has TRBV6-1 and TRBJ2-2; 9 positions agree with TRBD2. The ends lost 6 bases at V and 8 bases at J; junction bases unmatched: 7. This CDR3 contains 14 residues. Germline-derived CDR1 and CDR2 are MNHNS and SASEGT. The CDR3 DNA reads as TGTGCCAGCAGCTTAGCGGGAGAACCGGGGGAGCTGTTTTTT. Amino acid sequence: CASSLAGEPGELFF.

There are many counts of this clone. The gene calls are TRBV5-1 and TRBJ1-1; D is undetermined. Germline lookup yields CDR1 SGHRS and CDR2 YFSETQ. V lost 0 bases to trimming and J lost 4 bases, with 16 bases between them. The CDR3 contains 16 residues. CDR3 DNA sequence: TGCGCCAGCAGCTTGGCGCCAGCCACTTGGGGCACTGAAGCTTTCTTT. Translation: CASSLAPATWGTEAFF.

The chain joins TRBV12-1 to TRBJ1-5; the D call in the table, TRBD1, was not verified against the DNA. TRBV12-1 is described as a pseudogene. The CDR3 is 17 residues long. CDR3 residues: CASSFRGTPYSNQPQHF. The CDR3 DNA is TGTGCCAGCAGCTTTAGAGGGACACCATATAGCAATCAGCCCCAGCATTTT.

This chain joins TRBV27 and TRBJ2-5, with D possibly being TRBD2 (6 bases). The CDR3 length is 17 residues. Per the germline V gene, CDR1 is MNHEY and CDR2 is SMNVEV (reference sequence). Trimming removed 6 bases at V and 6 bases at J, with 26 bases between. This chain's CDR3 is CASSQGLGGKTGKTQYF. For the CDR3, the DNA is TGTGCCAGCAGCCAAGGCCTGGGGGGAAAAACGGGAAAGACCCAGTACTTC.

The chain carries TRBV7-2 and TRBJ1-4; the D gene is possibly TRBD1 (6 bases). V lost 6 bases and J 7 bases, leaving 18 bases between the germline ends. Germline CDR1 reads SGHTA; CDR2 reads FQGNSA. CDR3 length: 15 amino acids. The CDR3 DNA is TGTGCCAGCAGTCAGAATACAGGGATGGGTGAAAAACTGTTTTTT. This encodes CASSQNTGMGEKLFF.